This T cell receptor beta chain was identified during a study of blood T cell repertoires in COVID-19. Produced via immunoSEQ multiplex PCR; TCRdb's table is partial and in-frame only. The sample yields about 250,000 clones, around 89% seen once. The V gene end was trimmed by 3 bases and the J gene end by 5 bases; junction bases not matched to a gene: 10. The CDR3 has 16 residues. Germline V lookup: CDR1 GTSNPN, CDR2 SVGIG (reference sequence). Sequences were obtained from PBMCs or T cells enriched from blood (not recorded which). The source is a man in his forties who had recovered from COVID-19. The V gene is TRBV30, the J gene TRBJ1-4; 9 positions match TRBD1. This CDR3 reads CAWRETGTGRNEKLFF. CDR3 DNA sequence: TGTGCCTGGAGGGAGACCGGGACAGGGAGGAATGAAAAACTGTTTTTT.